This T cell receptor (beta chain) was profiled in a study of T cell responses to AZD1222 COVID-19 vaccine. Across the whole study: Pooling covered second doses at about 4 or about 12 weeks.

Repertoires were generated with immunoSEQ multiplex PCR, while TCRdb's copy carries only in-frame clones and drops some. Of 100,000 to 150,000 clones listed, approximately 92% are singletons. This CDR3 has 13 residues. The germline V gene has CDR1 LGHDT and CDR2 YNNKEL (reference sequence). Trimming pared 0 bases from V and 4 bases from J, leaving 7 bases between. The chain carries TRBV3-1 (or the pseudogene TRBV3-2) and TRBJ2-7, with a weak D call TRBD2 (5 bases). This TCR derives from an adult in good health. The sequencing here drew on peripheral blood, taken on day 0 of AZD1222 vaccination. The CDR3 here is CASSQEEAYEQYF. The CDR3 coding sequence is TGTGCCAGCAGCCAAGAGGAGGCTTACGAGCAGTACTTC.